Below, 14 T cell receptor beta chains from the same sample are listed, as sequenced in a study of vaccination and CD4 T cells after COVID-19. Their recognized antigens are unknown. At the Johns Hopkins FTIC core, DNA taken from cultured CD4+ T cells was sequenced by way of the Oncomine TCR Beta short-read assay. TCRdb reprocessed the PCR reads via MiXCR and lists one record per CDR3 protein. The repertoire includes approximately 23,000 distinct CDR3 sequences, 35% to 40% of them detected once, and roughly 27% sits in the top ten. As for time point: late sampling 161 to 241 days after vaccination in a few convalescent patients. Treatment defined: approximately nine-day PBMC culture with coronavirus spike peptide pools or control peptides (ViraFEST assay). The input for sequencing was CD4+ T cells from blood, cultured in vitro, taken about 7 months after SARS-CoV-2 vaccination. The receptors stem from a human donor who had recovered from COVID-19.

This sequence joins TRBV24-1 and TRBJ2-7; 8 bases are a match to TRBD1. The CDR3 runs to 14 residues. CDR1 is KGHDR, CDR2 SFDVKD, per germline. After removal of 3 bases from V and 5 bases from J, the junction contained 5 bases not matched to a gene. CDR3 sequence reads: CATSDIDRGHEQYF. The DNA of the CDR3 is TGTGCCACCAGTGATATAGACAGGGGTCACGAGCAGTACTTC.

This clonotype has just a few counts. This chain uses TRBV6-1 with TRBJ2-4, with a possible D match to TRBD2 (6 bases). This CDR3 is 16 amino acids long. V was clipped by 6 bases and J by 2 bases, with 17 bases between them. Germline V lookup: CDR1 MNHNS, CDR2 SASEGT. The CDR3 DNA reads TGTGCCAGCAGCCCGGGGGTGGGCGAAACCAAAAACATTCAGTACTTC. This encodes CASSPGVGETKNIQYF.

This clonotype was seen a handful of times. The chain has TRBV7-8 and TRBJ2-7; TRBD1 matches at 7 bases. The trim removed 6 bases at V and 0 bases at J, leaving 8 bases unmatched. This CDR3 region has 15 residues. From germline, CDR1 is SGHVS and CDR2 FQNEAQ. CDR3 amino acids: CASRLRDSNSYEQYF. The CDR3 DNA follows: TGTGCCAGCAGACTCCGGGACAGCAACTCCTACGAGCAGTACTTC.

V gene TRBV7-9 combines with J gene TRBJ2-1; TRBD1 agrees at 8 bases. With 2 bases clipped from V and 3 bases from J, the junction kept 3 bases outside the gene matches. This CDR3 has 15 residues. Germline loops: CDR1 SEHNR, CDR2 FQNEAQ (reference sequence). This CDR3 is CASSLKQGGYNEQFF. In DNA, the CDR3 is TGTGCCAGCAGCTTAAAACAGGGGGGCTACAATGAGCAGTTCTTC.

This clonotype was counted a few times. The chain couples TRBV10-3 to TRBJ2-1; 12 positions match TRBD2. CDR1 is ENHRY, CDR2 SYGVKD, per germline. The CDR3 is 14 amino acids. V dropped 5 bases and J dropped 6; count of bases not matched to a gene: 2. The chain's CDR3 is CAISTSGGPNEQFF. The CDR3 coding sequence is TGTGCCATCAGTACTAGCGGGGGGCCCAATGAGCAGTTCTTC.

The table lists this clonotype with a few counts. V is TRBV27 and J is TRBJ1-5; D unclear. The germline V gene has CDR1 MNHEY and CDR2 SMNVEV (reference sequence). The V and J ends lost 6 bases and 1 base respectively, with 19 bases between them. The CDR3 has 17 residues. The DNA for the CDR3 is TGTGCCAGCAGAATTTTTGCCTATCAAGACAGCAATCAGCCCCAGCATTTT. Translated, it gives CASRIFAYQDSNQPQHF.

This chain links TRBV7-9 with TRBJ2-1, with 11 bases lining up with TRBD2. After removal of 5 bases from V and 0 bases from J, the junction contained 9 bases not matched to a gene. The CDR3 covers 18 residues. Germline V gene lookup returns CDR1 SEHNR and CDR2 FQNEAQ (reference sequence). CDR3 nucleotide sequence: TGTGCCAGCAGCACTCCCCTCGGGACTAGCGGCTCCTACAATGAGCAGTTCTTC. Translating gives CASSTPLGTSGSYNEQFF.

The chain recombines TRBV5-8 with TRBJ2-5, with D perhaps matching TRBD2 (5 bases). Germline-derived CDR1 and CDR2 are SGHTS and YDEGEE. The CDR3 has 17 amino acids. V lost 0 bases and J lost 5, with 20 bases in between. DNA of the CDR3: TGTGCCAGCAGCTTGGGTCGGTGGGGTTACACGGGGGAGACCCAGTACTTC. It encodes CASSLGRWGYTGETQYF.

This clonotype was recorded a few times. The chain combines TRBV20-1 with TRBJ2-7; a weak D match, TRBD1 (6 bases). The CDR3 totals 13 residues. The V end lost 5 bases, the J end lost 5 bases, and 16 bases lay between the germline ends. Germline CDR1 reads DFQATT; CDR2 reads SNEGSKA (reference sequence). CDR3 coding DNA: TGCAGTGCTCAGACCTACAGGGACAACGAGCAGTACTTC. This codes for CSAQTYRDNEQYF.

This clonotype occurred a few times. The chain couples TRBV4-2 to TRBJ2-7, with 7 bases identical to TRBD1. The CDR3 consists of 16 residues. The germline V gene has CDR1 LGHNA and CDR2 YNFKEQ. V lost 1 base and J lost 7; bases outside the gene matches: 13. CDR3 sequence (DNA): TGTGCCAGCAGCCAAGGCCCGGGACAGAGTACGTGGGAGCAGTACTTC. Translation gives CASSQGPGQSTWEQYF.

The V and J genes are TRBV7-2 and TRBJ2-1; 10 bases line up with TRBD2. J lost 4 bases, V lost 5 bases, and 14 bases had no gene match. From germline, CDR1 is SGHTA and CDR2 FQGNSA. The CDR3 runs to 18 residues. CDR3: CASSPLSGTSVPYNEQFF. The DNA for the CDR3 is TGTGCCAGCAGCCCTTTATCCGGGACTAGCGTACCTTACAATGAGCAGTTCTTC.

This chain uses TRBV19 with TRBJ2-3; 11 nucleotides agree with TRBD1. V lost 7 bases, J lost 5 bases, and 8 bases stayed unmatched. This CDR3 spans 15 amino acids. Germline V gene sequence: CDR1 LNHDA, CDR2 SQIVND (reference sequence). CDR3 nucleotides: TGTGCCAGTAATAAGGAGGGGACAGGGGGAGATACGCAGTATTTT. Encoded protein: CASNKEGTGGDTQYF.

This clonotype appeared a few times. V usage is TRBV7-9 and J usage is TRBJ1-1; weak D call: TRBD1 (5 bases). The germline V and J ends were trimmed by 2 bases and 8 bases, with 12 bases remaining between them. The germline CDR1 and CDR2 sequences are SEHNR and FQNEAQ (reference sequence). The CDR3 contains 13 residues. CDR3 DNA: TGTGCCAGCAGCTTAATGGGGCAGCACGAAGCTTTCTTT. Its protein is CASSLMGQHEAFF.

This chain uses TRBV6-1 with TRBJ1-2; TRBD1 matches 8 bases. The CDR3 length is 14 residues. The germline V gene has CDR1 MNHNS and CDR2 SASEGT. Trimming removed 6 bases from V and 3 bases from J; junction bases left unmatched: 6. CDR3 residues: CASSRGQGDYGYTF. The CDR3 nucleotides are TGTGCCAGCAGCCGCGGACAGGGCGACTATGGCTACACCTTC.